A single T cell receptor beta chain is shown here with its context. Its antigen is unknown. This specimen belongs to a study of shared clonotypes between healthy human individuals. This CDR3 is 12 amino acids long. Trimming shortened V by 1 base and J by 8 bases, and 9 bases separated the two germline ends. CDR1 GTSNPN and CDR2 SVGIG come from the germline V gene (reference sequence). Generated by immunoSEQ multiplex PCR, the TCRdb table keeps only in-frame clones and is missing some. The data contain over 1.5 million clones, 95% to 99% of them singletons. Study-level findings and limits: Naive subsets tended to show greater estimated richness than memory subsets. Investigators expected sequencing depth to affect clonotype sharing among donors.

The chain uses TRBV30 and TRBJ2-1; the D is unclear. The sample comprised naive CD4+ T cells sorted from blood. Subset described: CD45RA+ positively selected. This sequence was found in a young man in good health. As DNA, the CDR3 is TGTGCCTGGAGTGCGGTAGGCCATGAGCAGTTCTTC. Amino acids: CAWSAVGHEQFF.